These T cell receptor beta chains were read from a single sample in a study of tumor and adjacent non-tumor tissue in lung cancer. TCRdb re-called the multiplex PCR reads with MiXCR, one entry per CDR3 protein. Altogether roughly 150,000 distinct CDR3 sequences are present, roughly 66% being singletons, with the ten largest covering roughly 20%. The specimen was lung tumor tissue. The receptors were gathered from a man between 60 and 75 years old with small cell lung cancer. CDR3s include the opening cysteine and the closing phenylalanine or tryptophan. Fields, in order: D gene, J gene, clone size, V gene, CDR3 DNA, CDR3 protein. D genes are given only for firm matches. Only some rows state a clone size, as once, few, many or a class for expanded clones.

d_gene: NA
j_gene: TRBJ2-1
abundance: NA
v_gene: TRBV12-3/TRBV12-4
CDR3nt: TGCGCCAGCAGTCTCGAGGGATCTACCTACAATGAGCAGTTCTTC
CDR3aa: CASSLEGSTYNEQFF

d_gene: TRBD1
j_gene: TRBJ1-5
abundance: many
v_gene: TRBV6-1
CDR3nt: TGTGCCAGCAGTGCGGACAGGGCCAGCAATCAGCCCCAGCATTTT
CDR3aa: CASSADRASNQPQHF

d_gene: TRBD1
j_gene: TRBJ2-1
abundance: NA
v_gene: TRBV6-6
CDR3nt: TGTGACAGCTATATGGGACAGGCGTACAATGAGCAGTTCTTC
CDR3aa: CDSYMGQAYNEQFF

d_gene: TRBD1
j_gene: TRBJ2-7
abundance: NA
v_gene: TRBV7-9
CDR3nt: TGTGCCAGCAGCTTAAATCTGGGACAGGGCTCCTACGAGCAGTACTTC
CDR3aa: CASSLNLGQGSYEQYF

d_gene: NA
j_gene: TRBJ2-7
abundance: NA
v_gene: TRBV24-1
CDR3nt: TGTGCCACCAGTGGTGGGGCAGGAGATCGTCACGAGCATTACTTC
CDR3aa: CATSGGAGDRHEHYF

d_gene: NA
j_gene: TRBJ2-3
abundance: NA
v_gene: TRBV12-5
CDR3nt: TGTGCTAGTGGGTGGGATAGCGCAGATACGCAATATTTT
CDR3aa: CASGWDSADTQYF

d_gene: TRBD2
j_gene: TRBJ2-3
abundance: NA
v_gene: TRBV20-1
CDR3nt: TGCAGTGCTACGACCTGGACTAGCGGGAGGAGAGATATGCAGTATTTT
CDR3aa: CSATTWTSGRRDMQYF

d_gene: NA
j_gene: TRBJ2-1
abundance: NA
v_gene: TRBV11-2
CDR3nt: TGTGCCTGCAGATCTGGACTCCAGCAGATCTTC
CDR3aa: CACRSGLQQIF

d_gene: NA
j_gene: TRBJ2-1
abundance: NA
v_gene: TRBV11-2
CDR3nt: TGTGCCAGCAGCTTAGGGGGAGGACTTGAAGTCTACTATGAGCAGTTCTTC
CDR3aa: CASSLGGGLEVYYEQFF

d_gene: NA
j_gene: TRBJ2-1
abundance: NA
v_gene: TRBV20-1
CDR3nt: TGCAGTGTTGCGGTGGGTGGTGCTAATGAGCAGTTCTTC
CDR3aa: CSVAVGGANEQFF

d_gene: NA
j_gene: TRBJ2-1
abundance: NA
v_gene: TRBV11-2
CDR3nt: TGTGCCAGCAGTCTCGTTTCTCCCCCCCACAATGAGCAGTTCTTC
CDR3aa: CASSLVSPPHNEQFF

d_gene: NA
j_gene: TRBJ1-2
abundance: NA
v_gene: TRBV29-1
CDR3nt: TGCAGCGCAAAGGGCACTAGCTATGGCTACACCTTC
CDR3aa: CSAKGTSYGYTF

d_gene: TRBD2
j_gene: TRBJ2-3
abundance: NA
v_gene: TRBV10-2
CDR3nt: TGCGCCAGCAGTGAGACTAGCGGGATGTCAGATACGCAGTATTTT
CDR3aa: CASSETSGMSDTQYF

d_gene: NA
j_gene: TRBJ2-5
abundance: NA
v_gene: TRBV2
CDR3nt: TGTGCCAGCAACGGGAACACCCAAGAGACCCAGTACTTC
CDR3aa: CASNGNTQETQYF

d_gene: NA
j_gene: TRBJ1-5
abundance: many
v_gene: TRBV12-3/TRBV12-4
CDR3nt: TGTGCCAGCAGGGTTACAGGGAGGAATCAGCCCCAGCATTTT
CDR3aa: CASRVTGRNQPQHF

d_gene: NA
j_gene: TRBJ2-2
abundance: NA
v_gene: TRBV20-1
CDR3nt: TGCAGTGCCCGGACAGTGAACACCGGGGAGCTGTTTTTT
CDR3aa: CSARTVNTGELFF

d_gene: NA
j_gene: TRBJ2-1
abundance: NA
v_gene: TRBV11-2
CDR3nt: TGTGCCAACAGCTTACAGGGTTCCAACAATGAGCAGCTCTTC
CDR3aa: CANSLQGSNNEQLF

d_gene: NA
j_gene: TRBJ1-6
abundance: NA
v_gene: TRBV6-5
CDR3nt: TGTGTCAACAGTTACGGTGTTGGGGGACTTAATCCACCCCTCCATTTT
CDR3aa: CVNSYGVGGLNPPLHF

d_gene: NA
j_gene: TRBJ1-5
abundance: NA
v_gene: TRBV20-1
CDR3nt: TGCAATGAAGGTTGGGGGTCTGATAGCAATCAGCCCCAGCATTTT
CDR3aa: CNEGWGSDSNQPQHF

d_gene: NA
j_gene: TRBJ2-1
abundance: many
v_gene: TRBV4-2
CDR3nt: TGTGCCAGCAGCCAAGAACGGGGTGAGCAGTTCTTC
CDR3aa: CASSQERGEQFF

d_gene: NA
j_gene: TRBJ2-2
abundance: NA
v_gene: TRBV5-4
CDR3nt: TGTGCCAGCAGATTGGTGGATAGAGCCGGGGAGCTGTGTTTT
CDR3aa: CASRLVDRAGELCF

d_gene: NA
j_gene: TRBJ2-5
abundance: NA
v_gene: TRBV29-1
CDR3nt: TGCAGCGTTGTGGAACCTCCAGGGACCCAGTACTTC
CDR3aa: CSVVEPPGTQYF

d_gene: NA
j_gene: TRBJ1-5
abundance: NA
v_gene: TRBV6-1
CDR3nt: TGTGCCATCAGTGAAGCCAGCGTGATATGGGATCAGCCCCAGCATTTT
CDR3aa: CAISEASVIWDQPQHF

d_gene: NA
j_gene: TRBJ2-2
abundance: NA
v_gene: TRBV28
CDR3nt: TGTGCCAGCGGTCCGGTACTTTCGAACACCGGGGAGCTATTTTTT
CDR3aa: CASGPVLSNTGELFF

d_gene: NA
j_gene: TRBJ2-3
abundance: once
v_gene: TRBV13
CDR3nt: TGTGCCAGCAGCTTATTTCTAGAGGGAGCAGATACGCAGTATTTT
CDR3aa: CASSLFLEGADTQYF

d_gene: NA
j_gene: TRBJ1-1
abundance: NA
v_gene: TRBV6-1
CDR3nt: TGTGCCAGCAGTGAAGGGTTGGCGGGGCGGGGCACTGAAGCTTTCTTT
CDR3aa: CASSEGLAGRGTEAFF

d_gene: TRBD2
j_gene: TRBJ2-3
abundance: NA
v_gene: TRBV5-6
CDR3nt: TGTGCCAGCAGCCCTGGAACTAGCGGGGCCAATACGCAGTATTTT
CDR3aa: CASSPGTSGANTQYF

d_gene: TRBD2
j_gene: TRBJ2-1
abundance: NA
v_gene: TRBV28
CDR3nt: TGTGCCGGCAGTTTCTGGGGGACTAGCGCGAATGAGCAGTTCTTC
CDR3aa: CAGSFWGTSANEQFF

d_gene: NA
j_gene: TRBJ2-1
abundance: NA
v_gene: TRBV11-3
CDR3nt: TGTGCCAGCAGGCTCAGGTTGGGCCAGCCGGTGAATGAGCAGTTCTTC
CDR3aa: CASRLRLGQPVNEQFF

d_gene: NA
j_gene: TRBJ1-2
abundance: few
v_gene: TRBV20-1
CDR3nt: TGCAGTGCTAAGGAGTGGGGGGCTTGGGATGGCTACACCTTC
CDR3aa: CSAKEWGAWDGYTF

d_gene: NA
j_gene: TRBJ2-6
abundance: NA
v_gene: TRBV7-9
CDR3nt: TGTGCCAGCCTTTTCGGGACGGCAACTTCTGGGGCCAACGTCCTGACTTTC
CDR3aa: CASLFGTATSGANVLTF

d_gene: TRBD2
j_gene: TRBJ2-3
abundance: NA
v_gene: TRBV20-1
CDR3nt: TGCAGTGCTAGTCCCACCGGGAGGGGTACGCAGTATTTT
CDR3aa: CSASPTGRGTQYF

d_gene: NA
j_gene: TRBJ2-1
abundance: NA
v_gene: TRBV11-2
CDR3nt: TGTGCCAGCAGCTCTTCCTCAGCAGAGGACCCTAAGCAGCTCTTC
CDR3aa: CASSSSSAEDPKQLF

d_gene: TRBD2
j_gene: TRBJ2-2
abundance: few
v_gene: TRBV7-9
CDR3nt: TGTGCCAGCAGCTTTAATCTAGCGGGAGATCTAGCCGGGGAGCTGTTTTTT
CDR3aa: CASSFNLAGDLAGELFF

d_gene: TRBD1
j_gene: TRBJ2-5
abundance: few
v_gene: TRBV11-2
CDR3nt: TGTGCCAATAGCCGAGGGGACAGCGCGCAAGAGACCCAGTACTTC
CDR3aa: CANSRGDSAQETQYF

d_gene: NA
j_gene: TRBJ1-4
abundance: NA
v_gene: TRBV6-6
CDR3nt: TGTGCCAACAGGACTGGGGACGAAAAACTGTTTTTT
CDR3aa: CANRTGDEKLFF

d_gene: NA
j_gene: TRBJ2-7
abundance: once
v_gene: TRBV11-3
CDR3nt: TGTGCCAGTAGCTTCCCAGGGGCCCACTACGAGCAGTACTTC
CDR3aa: CASSFPGAHYEQYF

d_gene: NA
j_gene: TRBJ2-2
abundance: NA
v_gene: TRBV6-2/TRBV6-3
CDR3nt: TGTGCCAGCAGTTACTCGAAATTTTTGGTGAACACCGGGGAGCTGTTTTTT
CDR3aa: CASSYSKFLVNTGELFF

d_gene: TRBD2
j_gene: TRBJ2-7
abundance: many
v_gene: TRBV20-1
CDR3nt: TGCAGTGCAATCGGACTAGCGAGGGGAAGGTCCTACGAGCAGTACTTC
CDR3aa: CSAIGLARGRSYEQYF

d_gene: TRBD2
j_gene: TRBJ2-1
abundance: many
v_gene: TRBV5-6
CDR3nt: TGTGCCAGCAGCTTCTCTGCGGGAGTTAGGAATGAGCAGTTCTTC
CDR3aa: CASSFSAGVRNEQFF

d_gene: NA
j_gene: TRBJ1-2
abundance: NA
v_gene: TRBV28
CDR3nt: TGTGCCAGTAGTTTCGGGGGCGACTATGGTTACACCTTC
CDR3aa: CASSFGGDYGYTF

d_gene: NA
j_gene: TRBJ1-1
abundance: NA
v_gene: TRBV11-2
CDR3nt: TGTGCCAGCTTAGTGACGGAGGGCACTGAAGCTTTCTTT
CDR3aa: CASLVTEGTEAFF

d_gene: TRBD1
j_gene: TRBJ1-5
abundance: NA
v_gene: TRBV12-3/TRBV12-4
CDR3nt: TGTGCCAGCAGTTTTTCAGGGGGCGGGCAGCCCCAGCATTTT
CDR3aa: CASSFSGGGQPQHF

d_gene: TRBD2
j_gene: TRBJ2-1
abundance: many
v_gene: TRBV5-1
CDR3nt: TGCGCCAGCAGCTTCCAACTAGCGGGAGGGGCTGAGCAGTTCTTC
CDR3aa: CASSFQLAGGAEQFF

d_gene: TRBD1
j_gene: TRBJ1-2
abundance: NA
v_gene: TRBV6-5
CDR3nt: TGTGCCAGCAGTTACGAGGGGACAGGGTTCGGCTACACCTTC
CDR3aa: CASSYEGTGFGYTF

d_gene: TRBD2
j_gene: TRBJ2-1
abundance: few
v_gene: TRBV4-1
CDR3nt: TGCGCCAGCAGCCAAGATCCCGCGGGAGTGGGCGGGGAGCAGTTCTTC
CDR3aa: CASSQDPAGVGGEQFF

d_gene: TRBD2
j_gene: TRBJ2-7
abundance: medium-sized
v_gene: TRBV20-1
CDR3nt: TGCAGTGCTCGACCCGGGACTAGCTCAGCCTACGAGCAGTACTTC
CDR3aa: CSARPGTSSAYEQYF